The 21 T cell receptor beta chains below were found in one sample sequenced in a study of blood T cells in healthy people across ages (dated by TCRdb to about 2015). The library relied on 5' RACE. Sequencing took place on an Illumina HiSeq 2500. A second 7 to 11 cycle PCR used a sample-barcoded 5' primer and a J-beta primer mix. TCRdb passed the public sequencing reads through fastp at Q25 and MiXCR, retaining productive beta sequences. Here each entry gathers all rows of one CDR3 protein and keeps the most common genes and DNA. The sample records roughly 800,000 distinct CDR3 sequences, over 45% of which are singletons. Clones ranked in the top ten supply about 20% of the sample. The specimen sequenced was blood. These receptors were collected from a man in his thirties or forties in good health.

The gene calls are TRBV20-1 and TRBJ2-7, with D possibly matching TRBD1 (6 bases). The V end was cut by 1 base, the J end by 3 bases, with 13 bases between. Germline V gives CDR1 DFQATT, CDR2 SNEGSKA (reference sequence). The CDR3 is 14 amino acids. The chain's CDR3 is CSARAGDKYYEQYF. CDR3 DNA sequence: TGCAGTGCTAGAGCTGGGGACAAATACTACGAGCAGTACTTC.

In this sample, this clonotype turned up a few times. CDR3 region: CASSLGLAKNIQYF. The CDR3 region has the DNA TGTGCCAGCAGCTTGGGGCTAGCCAAAAACATTCAGTACTTC. The rearrangement uses TRBV7-2 and TRBJ2-4; TRBD1 might be the D (5 bases). The V gene lost 3 bases and the J gene lost 0 bases, with 6 bases spanning the gap. CDR3 length: 14 amino acids. The germline CDR1 and CDR2 sequences are SGHTA and FQGNSA.

The chain uses TRBV13 and TRBJ2-3, with unresolved D. CDR3 size: 15 residues. Per the germline V gene, CDR1 is PRHDT and CDR2 is FYEKMQ (reference sequence). V lost 2 bases to trimming and J lost 2 bases, with 11 bases between them. CDR3 protein: CASSLFPFHTDTQYF. CDR3 DNA: TGTGCCAGCAGCTTATTTCCCTTCCACACAGATACGCAGTATTTT.

The V call is TRBV7-2, the J call TRBJ2-5, with D unclear. CDR1 is SGHTA and CDR2 is FQGNSA in the germline V gene. Trimming pared 3 bases from V and 2 bases from J, leaving 10 bases between. The CDR3 has 14 residues. The CDR3 region has the DNA TGTGCCAGCAGCTTTTTCGGGCCGCAAGAGACCCAGTACTTC. Translated, it gives CASSFFGPQETQYF.

This clonotype was seen more than once but under ten times. The CDR3, as DNA: TGTGCCAGCAGTTTTCAACCAGACAGGCCGCAAGAGACCCAGTACTTC. Protein: CASSFQPDRPQETQYF. The chain is built from TRBV12-3 or TRBV12-4 and TRBJ2-5; the D gene is possibly TRBD1 (6 bases). The CDR3 runs 16 residues. Between the trimmed V and J ends, which lost 3 bases and 2 bases, there was a span of 16 bases.

This clonotype was detected a few times. The chain uses TRBV20-1 and TRBJ2-5; 9 positions match TRBD1. Losses at the gene ends were 4 bases for V and 1 base for J; bases not matched to a gene: 7. Germline-derived CDR1 and CDR2 are DFQATT and SNEGSKA (reference sequence). The length of the CDR3 is 15 residues. The CDR3 DNA follows: TGCAGTGCTACGTACCCGACAGGGGGCCAAGAGACCCAGTACTTC. It yields the protein CSATYPTGGQETQYF.

This clonotype has a count of ten or more. The chain couples TRBV5-1 to TRBJ2-2, with TRBD2 matching over 7 bases. CDR3 length: 15 amino acids. Germline lookup yields CDR1 SGHRS and CDR2 YFSETQ. V was pared by 0 bases and J by 6 bases, with 5 bases of the junction left unmatched. This CDR3 reads CASSLGLAVSGELFF. The CDR3 bases are TGCGCCAGCAGCTTGGGACTAGCAGTCTCCGGGGAGCTGTTTTTT.

The sample holds a few counts of this clonotype. This sequence joins TRBV5-6 and TRBJ1-2; no clear D. CDR1 SGHDT and CDR2 YYEEEE come from the germline V gene. The CDR3 sequence is 12 residues long. V was cut by 5 bases and J by 8 bases, with 13 bases left in between. The CDR3 region is CASREGLLGYTF. DNA for the CDR3: TGTGCCAGCAGGGAAGGCCTCTTAGGCTACACCTTC.

This chain connects TRBV28 to TRBJ2-5; 9 bases fit TRBD2. TRBJ2-7 explains the end of the DNA better; the J call may be wrong. This CDR3 region has 15 residues. Germline values: CDR1 MDHEN, CDR2 SYDVKM. CDR3 sequence: CASNSPSGATYEQYF. In nucleotides, the CDR3 is TGTGCCAGCAACTCCCCTAGCGGGGCGACCTACGAGCAGTACTTC.

This chain joins TRBV27 and TRBJ1-6; 7 nucleotides line up with TRBD1. The germline CDR1 and CDR2 sequences are MNHEY and SMNVEV (reference sequence). The length of the CDR3 is 14 residues. Trimming took 5 bases from V and 10 from J; bases not matched to a gene: 8. The CDR3 loop reads CASSVDRVGSPLHF. The CDR3, as DNA: TGTGCCAGCAGTGTCGACAGGGTGGGCTCACCCCTCCACTTT.

In this sample, this clonotype turned up a few times. The chain employs TRBV6-2 or TRBV6-3 and TRBJ1-2; D unclear. CDR3 length: 14 residues. From germline, CDR1 is MNHEY and CDR2 SVGEGT. V lost 6 bases, J lost 8 bases, and 19 bases lay in between. This CDR3 is CASRPQVQVRGYTF. Here the CDR3 DNA reads TGTGCCAGCAGGCCCCAAGTCCAGGTTCGGGGCTACACCTTC.

CDR3 protein: CASSQGSPPGRTQYF. CDR3 DNA sequence: TGTGCCAGCAGCCAAGGGAGTCCGCCCGGGAGGACCCAGTACTTC. The gene calls are TRBV3-1 and TRBJ2-5; D possibly corresponds to TRBD2 (6 bases). V gave up 1 base and J gave up 7 bases, with 16 bases separating them. The V gene's germline CDR1 is LGHDT and CDR2 YNNKEL (reference sequence). This CDR3 comprises 15 residues.

The chain combines TRBV20-1 with TRBJ2-7; 7 bases agree with TRBD1. Germline V gene lookup returns CDR1 DFQATT and CDR2 SNEGSKA (reference sequence). This CDR3 spans 14 amino acids. The junction had 5 bases not matched to a gene; V was cut back by 1 base and J by 2 bases. CDR3 residues: CSARGDRTTYEQYF. CDR3 DNA sequence: TGCAGTGCTAGAGGGGACAGAACTACCTACGAGCAGTACTTC.

This clonotype occurred a few times. The chain employs TRBV7-9 and TRBJ1-5, with D perhaps TRBD1 (5 bases). Trimming took 5 bases from V and 5 from J, leaving 10 bases between them. Germline V gene sequence: CDR1 SEHNR, CDR2 FQNEAQ (reference sequence). This CDR3 has 13 residues. CDR3 nucleotides: TGTGCCAGCAGCGGAAGCAGGGATCAGCCCCAGCATTTT. Amino acids: CASSGSRDQPQHF.

This clonotype has a handful of counts. J is TRBJ2-1 and V is TRBV20-1; D is undetermined. This CDR3 spans 14 amino acids. Trimming took 1 base from V and 2 from J, leaving 9 bases between them. Germline V gene sequence: CDR1 DFQATT, CDR2 SNEGSKA (reference sequence). CDR3 loop: CSARGLITYNEQFF. DNA of the CDR3: TGCAGTGCTAGAGGGCTAATCACCTACAATGAGCAGTTCTTC.

The rearrangement uses TRBV5-1 and TRBJ2-1; 10 bases align to TRBD2. V trimming: 0 bases; J trimming: 4 bases; junction bases outside the gene matches: 4. This CDR3 spans 16 amino acids. Per germline, CDR1 SGHRS and CDR2 YFSETQ. CDR3 bases: TGCGCCAGCAGCTTGGACCCTAGCGGGAGTTACAATGAGCAGTTCTTC. It translates to CASSLDPSGSYNEQFF. The full variable domain, in which reference TRBV5-1 and TRBJ2-1 provide the parts outside the CDR3, is KAGVTQTPRYLIKTRGQQVTLSCSPISGHRSVSWYQQTPGQGLQFLFEYFSETQRNKGNFPGRFSGRQFSNSRSEMNVSTLELGDSALYLCASSLDPSGSYNEQFFGPGTRLTVL.

This clonotype was found once. The J gene is TRBJ2-3, the V gene TRBV20-1; D uncertain. Trimming cost V 4 bases and J 2 bases, with 16 bases left between them. Germline assignment: CDR1 DFQATT and CDR2 SNEGSKA (reference sequence). CDR3 length: 15 amino acids. This chain's CDR3 is CSAMAVGPITDTQYF. As DNA, the CDR3 is TGCAGTGCTATGGCAGTGGGCCCTATCACAGATACGCAGTATTTT.

There are a few counts of this clonotype. The chain joins TRBV7-2 to TRBJ1-2, with 9 bases aligning to TRBD1. With V trimmed by 1 base and J by 13 bases, 16 bases remained unmatched. Per the germline V gene, CDR1 is SGHTA and CDR2 is FQGNSA. This CDR3 has 16 residues. The CDR3 sequence is CASSLDGTGFGRSRTF. The CDR3 DNA sequence: TGTGCCAGCAGCTTAGACGGGACAGGGTTCGGACGGTCGCGCACCTTC.

This clonotype was found a few times. This chain uses TRBV20-1 with TRBJ2-7; TRBD2 is a possible D gene (5 bases). Trimming removed 1 base from V and 0 bases from J, with 10 bases in between. The CDR3 has 14 amino acids. The germline gives CDR1 DFQATT, CDR2 SNEGSKA (reference sequence). CDR3 in amino acids: CSARGVSVSYEQYF. In DNA form, the CDR3 reads TGCAGTGCTAGAGGGGTTAGCGTCTCCTACGAGCAGTACTTC.

As regards this clonotype: A much larger clone differs from this one at a single base, so this may be a read error. The chain links TRBV11-2 to TRBJ1-1, with TRBD1 matching 8 bases. The CDR3 is made up of 13 amino acids. Germline-derived CDR1 and CDR2 are SGHAT and FQNNGV. The V and J ends lost 3 bases and 5 bases, in that order; junction bases with no gene match: 2. The CDR3 DNA reads TGTGCCAGCAGCTTGACAGGGGCTACTGAAGCTTTCTTT. The encoded protein is CASSLTGATEAFF.

This clonotype was observed once. The chain joins TRBV6-6 to TRBJ2-5, with D possibly TRBD1 on 6 matching bases. The CDR3 length is 14 residues. Trimming left V 6 bases short and J 2 bases short, with 13 bases between. The germline V gene has CDR1 MNHNY and CDR2 SVGAGI (reference sequence). CDR3 loop: CASSIGTSQETQYF. CDR3 DNA sequence: TGTGCCAGCAGCATAGGGACATCTCAAGAGACCCAGTACTTC.